Sequencing of this TCR beta chain was carried out in a study of blood T cell repertoires in COVID-19. Study in general: The samples span acute and convalescent COVID-19 from the United States, Italy and Spain. From T cells, B-cell-depleted T cells, or PBMCs came the material, which was cDNA or gDNA.

The CDR3 length is 19 residues. Looked up from germline, CDR1 is SGHNT and CDR2 is YYREEE (reference sequence). J was trimmed by 2 bases and V by 0 bases; bases with no gene match: 12. Method: immunoSEQ multiplex PCR; TCRdb's copy keeps in-frame clones and lacks some. The table includes 130,000 to 150,000 clones, almost 90% detected once. This clone was found many times. The sample consisted of peripheral blood. The sequence derives from a human donor in a cohort sampled during active COVID-19. The chain recombines TRBV5-4 with TRBJ2-2; 8 bases map to TRBD2. CDR3 sequence (DNA): TGTGCCAGCAGCTTGGCAAGCGGGAGAGCCCAAGGCAACACCGGGGAGCTGTTTTTT. Protein: CASSLASGRAQGNTGELFF. The variable domain in full, with the rest retrieved from reference TRBV5-4 and TRBJ2-2, is ETGVTQSPTHLIKTRGQQVTLRCSSQSGHNTVSWYQQALGQGPQFIFQYYREEENGRGNFPPRFSGLQFPNYSSELNVNALELDDSALYLCASSLASGRAQGNTGELFFGEGSRLTVL.